The rows below give T cell receptor beta chains drawn from one sample of a study of blood T cell repertoires in COVID-19. TCRdb's copy holds only in-frame clones and misses some; the assay was immunoSEQ multiplex PCR. Seen here are 140,000 to 150,000 clones, 81% observed once, and the top ten hold 8.2%. Sequenced material: peripheral blood. These receptors were collected from a human donor in a cohort sampled during active COVID-19. Both conserved end residues are part of each CDR3. A D gene is named only where the DNA matches it firmly. A row's size may be missing; if present it is once, few, many or a size class.

>TRBV6-5|TRBJ2-7|.|TRBD2
TGTGCCAGCAGCCCCCGGGGCGGGAGTGTGTACGAGCAGTACTTC
CASSPRGGSVYEQYF
>TRBV4-2|TRBJ2-1|.|TRBD2
TGTGCCAGCAGCCTGACGGGACTAGCGGGAGTTGAGCAGTTCTTC
CASSLTGLAGVEQFF
>TRBV19|TRBJ1-1|.|.
TGTGCCAGTGTCCCGACAGGTGGGCGCACTGAAGCTTTCTTT
CASVPTGGRTEAFF
>TRBV20-1|TRBJ2-5|.|.
TGCAGTGCTAGTGTTCGGCAAGAGACCCAGTACTTC
CSASVRQETQYF
>TRBV18|TRBJ1-5|.|.
TGTGCCAGCTCCGGGGGTCCTAATCAGCCCCAGCATTTT
CASSGGPNQPQHF
>TRBV19|TRBJ2-5|.|TRBD2
TGTGCCAGTACCTTTAGCGGGAGTATAGGTTTAGAGACCCAGTACTTC
CASTFSGSIGLETQYF
>TRBV4-1|TRBJ1-4|.|.
TGCGCCAGCAGCCGAACCGCGGGGGATGAAAAACTGTTTTTT
CASSRTAGDEKLFF
>TRBV4-1|TRBJ2-5|.|.
TGCGCCAGCAGGCGGGGGCCTCAAGAGACCCAGTACTTC
CASRRGPQETQYF
>TRBV9|TRBJ1-2|.|.
TGTGCCAGCAGCGTAGGGGGTACAGGGTTCGACTATGGCTACACCTTC
CASSVGGTGFDYGYTF
>TRBV6-2/TRBV6-3|TRBJ2-1|once|.
TGTGCCAGCAGTTTGTCCGCATCGCGGCACAATGAGCAGTTCTTC
CASSLSASRHNEQFF
>TRBV2|TRBJ2-1|.|TRBD2
TGTGCCAGCCGCGGGCGACTAGCGGTGAATGAGCAGTTCTTC
CASRGRLAVNEQFF
>TRBV15|TRBJ1-6|.|TRBD1
TGTGCCACCAGCAGAGATTGGGACAGGGAGTCACCCCTCCACTTT
CATSRDWDRESPLHF
>TRBV11-2|TRBJ2-5|once|TRBD1
TGTGCCAGCAGCTCCGGGACAGCAGAGACCCAGTACTTC
CASSSGTAETQYF
>TRBV5-1|TRBJ1-1|.|TRBD1
TGCGCCAGCAGCCTATGGGCAGGACAGGGGGCTACTGAAGCTTTCTTT
CASSLWAGQGATEAFF
>TRBV18|TRBJ1-6|.|.
TGTGCCAGCTCACCGGTCGACAGAAAGACTAATTCACCCCTCCACTTT
CASSPVDRKTNSPLHF
>TRBV24-1|TRBJ2-1|.|.
TGTGCCACCCAAAGACAGAACAATGAGCAGTTCTTC
CATQRQNNEQFF
>TRBV5-1|TRBJ1-5|few|.
TGCGCCAGCAGTCCGGACACGGATCAGCCCCAGCATTTT
CASSPDTDQPQHF
>TRBV23-1|TRBJ2-7|.|TRBD2
TGCGCCAGCAGTCGAAAGCGGGAACACTACGAGCAGTACTTC
CASSRKREHYEQYF
>TRBV6-5|TRBJ1-6|few|TRBD1
TGTGCCAGCAGGCCCCCAGGGGGCGCGAATTCACCCCTCCACTTT
CASRPPGGANSPLHF
>TRBV5-1|TRBJ2-7|.|TRBD1
TGCGCCAGCAGGGCGATCGGGACAGGGAAATCCTACGAGCAGTACTTC
CASRAIGTGKSYEQYF
>TRBV5-4|TRBJ2-7|.|.
TGTGCCAGCAGCTTGGGATCGGCGGCAGCCTCCTACGAGCAGTACTTC
CASSLGSAAASYEQYF
>TRBV7-3|TRBJ2-1|.|TRBD2
TGTGCCAGCAGCCCTAGCCGACTAGCGGGAAGTAATGAGCAGTTCTTC
CASSPSRLAGSNEQFF